Listed below are T cell receptor beta chains from one sample, sequenced in a study of PD-L1 blockade in urothelial cancer. Produced via immunoSEQ multiplex PCR; TCRdb's table is partial and in-frame only. The sample contains some 120,000 clones, roughly 88% of which appear only once. Material: PBMCs, obtained around atezolizumab (anti-PD-L1) treatment. All receptors derive from a man aged 50-59 years with urothelial cancer. CDR3s include the opening cysteine and the closing phenylalanine or tryptophan. A D gene is named only where the DNA matches it firmly. Clone sizes are given selectively: once, few, many, or a class where the clone is expanded.

D gene: TRBD2
clone size: -
V gene: TRBV5-4
J gene: TRBJ2-2
CDR3 protein: CASSFWAGGYTGELFF
CDR3 DNA: TGTGCCAGCAGCTTTTGGGCGGGAGGGTACACCGGGGAGCTGTTTTTT

D gene: -
clone size: -
V gene: TRBV15
J gene: TRBJ1-2
CDR3 protein: CATSRDRGRSGYTF
CDR3 DNA: TGTGCCACCAGCAGAGACAGGGGACGTAGTGGCTACACCTTC

D gene: TRBD2
clone size: -
V gene: TRBV6-5
J gene: TRBJ2-7
CDR3 protein: CASTASGGNEQYF
CDR3 DNA: TGTGCCAGCACTGCTAGCGGGGGGAACGAGCAGTACTTC

D gene: TRBD2
clone size: few
V gene: TRBV14
J gene: TRBJ2-7
CDR3 protein: CASSQAGTRNYEQYF
CDR3 DNA: TGTGCCAGCAGCCAAGCCGGGACTAGGAACTACGAGCAGTACTTC

D gene: -
clone size: -
V gene: TRBV27
J gene: TRBJ1-1
CDR3 protein: CASSFSIPNTEAFF
CDR3 DNA: TGTGCCAGCAGTTTTAGTATCCCGAACACTGAAGCTTTCTTT

D gene: TRBD2
clone size: -
V gene: TRBV18
J gene: TRBJ2-7
CDR3 protein: CASSTSGGSVNEQYF
CDR3 DNA: TGTGCCAGCTCAACCTCCGGCGGGAGTGTCAACGAGCAGTACTTC

D gene: -
clone size: -
V gene: TRBV12-5
J gene: TRBJ2-7
CDR3 protein: CASGSNSYEQYF
CDR3 DNA: TGTGCTAGTGGTTCAAACTCCTACGAGCAGTACTTC

D gene: -
clone size: -
V gene: TRBV7-8
J gene: TRBJ2-2
CDR3 protein: CASSLVGGNTGELFF
CDR3 DNA: TGTGCCAGCAGCTTAGTGGGGGGGAACACCGGGGAGCTGTTTTTT

D gene: -
clone size: once
V gene: TRBV16
J gene: TRBJ1-5
CDR3 protein: CASSQQRSNQPQHF
CDR3 DNA: TGTGCCAGCAGCCAACAGCGAAGCAATCAGCCCCAGCATTTT

D gene: -
clone size: few
V gene: TRBV7-8
J gene: TRBJ2-3
CDR3 protein: CASSLVVAPSTDTQYF
CDR3 DNA: TGTGCCAGCAGCTTAGTGGTGGCCCCTAGCACAGATACGCAGTATTTT

D gene: -
clone size: -
V gene: TRBV9
J gene: TRBJ2-3
CDR3 protein: CASSVVRGGTQYF
CDR3 DNA: TGTGCCAGCAGCGTAGTTAGGGGTGGTACGCAGTATTTT

D gene: TRBD1
clone size: -
V gene: TRBV7-7
J gene: TRBJ2-7
CDR3 protein: CASSADRGDEQYF
CDR3 DNA: TGTGCTAGCAGCGCGGACAGGGGTGACGAGCAGTACTTC

D gene: -
clone size: -
V gene: TRBV6-4
J gene: TRBJ1-2
CDR3 protein: CASSDSTGNYGYTF
CDR3 DNA: TGTGCCAGCAGTGACTCGACAGGCAACTATGGCTACACCTTC

D gene: TRBD1
clone size: once
V gene: TRBV2
J gene: TRBJ2-7
CDR3 protein: CASRGRDRSYEQYF
CDR3 DNA: TGTGCCAGCAGGGGCCGGGACAGGAGCTACGAGCAGTACTTC

D gene: -
clone size: -
V gene: TRBV11-3
J gene: TRBJ2-2
CDR3 protein: CASSPGGNTGELFF
CDR3 DNA: TGTGCCAGCAGCCCCGGAGGAAACACCGGGGAGCTGTTTTTT

D gene: -
clone size: -
V gene: TRBV20-1
J gene: TRBJ2-1
CDR3 protein: CSTDLVNEQFF
CDR3 DNA: TGCAGTACCGATCTAGTCAACGAGCAGTTCTTC

D gene: TRBD2
clone size: -
V gene: TRBV27
J gene: TRBJ2-2
CDR3 protein: CASSKDSGLSTTGELFF
CDR3 DNA: TGTGCCAGCAGTAAGGACTCGGGACTATCCACCACCGGGGAGCTGTTTTTT

D gene: TRBD1
clone size: -
V gene: TRBV13
J gene: TRBJ1-2
CDR3 protein: CASSRGDRVGGGYTF
CDR3 DNA: TGTGCCAGCAGCCGCGGGGACAGGGTAGGGGGAGGCTACACCTTC

D gene: TRBD2
clone size: -
V gene: TRBV28
J gene: TRBJ2-2
CDR3 protein: CASSLSLAGTGELFF
CDR3 DNA: TGTGCCAGCAGTTTATCTCTAGCGGGCACCGGGGAGCTGTTTTTT

D gene: -
clone size: -
V gene: TRBV28
J gene: TRBJ2-1
CDR3 protein: CASTRGYNEQFF
CDR3 DNA: TGTGCCAGCACCCGGGGCTACAATGAGCAGTTCTTC

D gene: -
clone size: few
V gene: TRBV2
J gene: TRBJ2-7
CDR3 protein: CASAGETYEQYF
CDR3 DNA: TGTGCCAGCGCAGGGGAAACCTACGAGCAGTACTTC

D gene: -
clone size: -
V gene: TRBV10-3
J gene: TRBJ2-7
CDR3 protein: CAISENRVTYEQYF
CDR3 DNA: TGTGCCATCAGTGAAAACAGGGTCACCTACGAGCAGTACTTC

D gene: TRBD1
clone size: -
V gene: TRBV7-8
J gene: TRBJ1-5
CDR3 protein: CASSLEATGGWQPQHF
CDR3 DNA: TGTGCCAGCAGCTTAGAAGCGACAGGGGGATGGCAGCCCCAGCATTTT

D gene: -
clone size: -
V gene: TRBV12-5
J gene: TRBJ2-3
CDR3 protein: CARPISGGFSTDTQYF
CDR3 DNA: TGTGCTAGACCAATTAGCGGAGGTTTTAGCACAGATACGCAGTATTTT

D gene: -
clone size: once
V gene: TRBV11-2
J gene: TRBJ2-7
CDR3 protein: CASSFLQRSYEQYF
CDR3 DNA: TGTGCCAGCAGCTTTTTACAGCGGTCCTACGAGCAGTACTTC

D gene: TRBD2
clone size: -
V gene: TRBV6-1
J gene: TRBJ2-1
CDR3 protein: CASSEGTSGTYNEQFF
CDR3 DNA: TGTGCCAGCAGTGAAGGGACTAGCGGGACCTACAATGAGCAGTTCTTC

D gene: -
clone size: -
V gene: TRBV28
J gene: TRBJ1-3
CDR3 protein: CASSSQGIAGNTIYF
CDR3 DNA: TGTGCCAGCAGCTCTCAGGGAATCGCTGGAAACACCATATATTTT

D gene: TRBD2
clone size: -
V gene: TRBV19
J gene: TRBJ2-1
CDR3 protein: CASSITSGDNEQFF
CDR3 DNA: TGTGCCAGTAGTATAACTAGCGGGGACAATGAGCAGTTCTTC

D gene: TRBD2
clone size: -
V gene: TRBV14
J gene: TRBJ2-1
CDR3 protein: CASSQDSPGGAYNEQFF
CDR3 DNA: TGTGCCAGCAGCCAAGATAGTCCGGGAGGGGCCTACAATGAGCAGTTCTTC

D gene: TRBD2
clone size: once
V gene: TRBV9
J gene: TRBJ2-5
CDR3 protein: CASSRASGGWETQYF
CDR3 DNA: TGTGCCAGCAGCCGGGCTAGCGGGGGTTGGGAGACCCAGTACTTC

D gene: TRBD1
clone size: once
V gene: TRBV15
J gene: TRBJ1-6
CDR3 protein: CATSGTGVNSPLHF
CDR3 DNA: TGTGCCACCAGCGGGACAGGGGTGAATTCACCCCTCCACTTT

D gene: -
clone size: -
V gene: TRBV27
J gene: TRBJ2-7
CDR3 protein: CASSGAASYEQYF
CDR3 DNA: TGTGCCAGCAGTGGGGCAGCTTCCTACGAGCAGTACTTC

D gene: TRBD2
clone size: -
V gene: TRBV7-9
J gene: TRBJ2-7
CDR3 protein: CASSLVASGSHEQYF
CDR3 DNA: TGTGCCAGCAGCTTAGTGGCTAGCGGGAGCCACGAGCAGTACTTC

D gene: -
clone size: -
V gene: TRBV18
J gene: TRBJ2-3
CDR3 protein: CASSPPTIGGTDTQYF
CDR3 DNA: TGTGCCAGCTCGCCTCCTACGATAGGAGGCACAGATACGCAGTATTTT

D gene: -
clone size: -
V gene: TRBV7-9
J gene: TRBJ2-5
CDR3 protein: CASSLEVGARGKETQYF
CDR3 DNA: TGTGCCAGCAGCTTGGAGGTGGGAGCTAGGGGGAAAGAGACCCAGTACTTC

D gene: TRBD1
clone size: -
V gene: TRBV19
J gene: TRBJ2-3
CDR3 protein: CASSIEAGGINTQYF
CDR3 DNA: TGTGCCAGTAGTATTGAGGCAGGGGGCATCAATACGCAGTATTTT

D gene: -
clone size: few
V gene: TRBV27
J gene: TRBJ1-6
CDR3 protein: CASSLSEGYSPLHF
CDR3 DNA: TGTGCCAGCAGTTTATCGGAGGGCTACTCACCCCTCCACTTT

D gene: -
clone size: -
V gene: TRBV27
J gene: TRBJ1-2
CDR3 protein: CASSGIPRYYGYTF
CDR3 DNA: TGTGCCAGCAGCGGTATCCCCAGGTATTATGGCTACACCTTC

D gene: -
clone size: -
V gene: TRBV18
J gene: TRBJ1-5
CDR3 protein: CASSRDSIYSNQPQHF
CDR3 DNA: TGTGCCAGCTCAAGGGACTCCATTTATAGCAATCAGCCCCAGCATTTT

D gene: TRBD2
clone size: once
V gene: TRBV11-3
J gene: TRBJ2-1
CDR3 protein: CASSLAGGGGGNEQFF
CDR3 DNA: TGTGCCAGCAGCTTAGCGGGAGGCGGTGGAGGCAATGAGCAGTTCTTC

D gene: -
clone size: -
V gene: TRBV25-1
J gene: TRBJ2-3
CDR3 protein: CASSDGGTDTDTQYF
CDR3 DNA: TGTGCCAGCAGTGACGGCGGGACCGACACAGATACGCAGTATTTT

D gene: TRBD1
clone size: -
V gene: TRBV18
J gene: TRBJ1-1
CDR3 protein: CASSQQGASTEAFF
CDR3 DNA: TGTGCCAGCTCACAACAGGGGGCAAGCACTGAAGCTTTCTTT